A single sample gave rise to the 27 T cell receptor beta chains below, sequenced in a study of blood T cell repertoires in COVID-19. Profiling relied on immunoSEQ multiplex PCR, and the TCRdb table lists in-frame clones only, not all of them. Of around 500,000 clones listed, around nine tenths are singletons. The source material was PBMCs or T cells enriched from blood (not recorded which). Receptors were obtained from a woman aged 40 to 50 who had recovered from COVID-19.

This clone was detected once. The V gene is TRBV5-6, the J gene TRBJ2-7; 9 positions agree with TRBD1. The CDR3 contains 14 residues. The V and J ends lost 2 bases and 2 bases, in that order; junction bases with no gene match: 2. CDR1 and CDR2 (germline): SGHDT, YYEEEE. The CDR3 nucleotides read TGTGCCAGCAGCTTTGGGACAGGGCCCTACGAGCAGTACTTC. It codes for CASSFGTGPYEQYF.

This clone came up once. The J gene is TRBJ2-7, the V gene TRBV5-1, with 9 bases matching TRBD2. Unmatched junction bases numbered 7, after V lost 4 bases and J lost 2 bases. CDR3 length: 15 amino acids. Germline-derived CDR1 and CDR2 are SGHRS and YFSETQ. Here the CDR3 reads CASSLLRGGTYEQYF. The DNA of the CDR3 is TGCGCCAGCAGCCTTTTGCGGGGGGGCACCTACGAGCAGTACTTC. The full variable domain, completed using reference TRBV5-1 and TRBJ2-7, is KAGVTQTPRYLIKTRGQQVTLSCSPISGHRSVSWYQQTPGQGLQFLFEYFSETQRNKGNFPGRFSGRQFSNSRSEMNVSTLELGDSALYLCASSLLRGGTYEQYFGPGTRLTVT.

This rearrangement joins TRBV29-1 to TRBJ1-1, with TRBD1 as a possible D gene (6 bases). Per germline, CDR1 SQVTM and CDR2 ANQGSEA. The CDR3 is made up of 13 amino acids. Deletions cut 6 bases from V and 1 base from J, with 12 bases between. The CDR3 nucleotides are TGCAGCGTCGGAAAGGGACAGAACACTGAAGCTTTCTTT. Translated: CSVGKGQNTEAFF. Full variable domain (rest looked up from reference TRBV29-1 and TRBJ1-1): SAVISQKPSRDICQRGTSLTIQCQVDSQVTMMFWYRQQPGQSLTLIATANQGSEATYESGFVIDKFPISRPNLTFSTLTVSNMSPEDSSIYLCSVGKGQNTEAFFGQGTRLTVV.

The chain employs TRBV29-1 and TRBJ2-1; D gene unclear. With 1 base removed from V and 8 bases from J, the gap between germline ends came to 3 bases. Germline V gene data show CDR1 as SQVTM and CDR2 as ANQGSEA. There are 10 residues in the CDR3. The CDR3 sequence is CSVEVDEQFF. CDR3 nucleotide sequence: TGCAGCGTTGAAGTCGATGAGCAGTTCTTC.

On this clone: Other DNA sequences in this sample translate to the same CDR3. This sequence joins TRBV5-1 and TRBJ1-2; 8 bases map to TRBD1. Germline V gene data show CDR1 as SGHRS and CDR2 as YFSETQ. The CDR3 length is 14 residues. Losses at the gene ends were 0 bases for V and 4 bases for J; bases not matched to a gene: 2. The CDR3 spells CASSLEGTGYGYTF. DNA of the CDR3: TGCGCCAGCAGCTTGGAAGGGACAGGCTATGGCTACACCTTC.

The V gene is TRBV12-3 or TRBV12-4, the J gene TRBJ1-4; D ambiguous. Trimming removed 3 bases from V and 9 bases from J, with 11 bases in between. This CDR3 has 13 residues. CDR3 sequence (DNA): TGTGCCAGCAGTTTCGAGAATTCGAAAAAACTGTTTTTT. This gives the protein CASSFENSKKLFF.

V usage is TRBV5-1 and J usage is TRBJ1-1; 7 bases map to TRBD1. Trimming took 4 bases from V and 0 from J; bases not matched to a gene: 15. The CDR3 is 18 amino acids. Germline assignment: CDR1 SGHRS and CDR2 YFSETQ. The CDR3 nucleotides read TGCGCCAGCAGCGCCTACCTCACAGGGGTAGGGGTGAACACTGAAGCTTTCTTT. Amino acid sequence: CASSAYLTGVGVNTEAFF. The entire variable domain, with the rest obtained from reference TRBV5-1 and TRBJ1-1, is as follows: KAGVTQTPRYLIKTRGQQVTLSCSPISGHRSVSWYQQTPGQGLQFLFEYFSETQRNKGNFPGRFSGRQFSNSRSEMNVSTLELGDSALYLCASSAYLTGVGVNTEAFFGQGTRLTVV.

Points on this clone: The same CDR3 is also encoded by other DNA sequences in this sample. The V gene is TRBV7-8, the J gene TRBJ1-2; D is perhaps TRBD1 (5 bases). Trimming took 2 bases from V and 5 from J, leaving 6 bases between them. CDR3 length: 12 residues. Germline CDR1 is SGHVS and CDR2 is FQNEAQ. DNA for the CDR3: TGTGCCAGCAGCTTATCAGGGTATGGCTACACCTTC. Encoded protein: CASSLSGYGYTF. The variable domain in full, completed from reference TRBV7-8 and TRBJ1-2, reads GAGVSQSPRYKVAKRGQDVALRCDPISGHVSLFWYQQALGQGPEFLTYFQNEAQLDKSGLPSDRFFAERPEGSVSTLKIQRTQQEDSAVYLCASSLSGYGYTFGSGTRLTVV.

The CDR3 DNA reads TGTGCCAGCAGCCAAGATAGGAGAAAGGTGGCTTTCTTT. Amino acid sequence: CASSQDRRKVAFF. The chain has TRBV3-1 (or the pseudogene TRBV3-2) and TRBJ1-1, with D uncertain. Germline V CDR1 and CDR2: LGHDT, YNNKEL (reference sequence). This CDR3 is built from 13 residues. Trimming pared 0 bases from V and 11 bases from J, leaving 13 bases between.

This chain connects TRBV13 to TRBJ2-7; D is uncertain. CDR1 and CDR2 from the germline V gene are PRHDT and FYEKMQ (reference sequence). This CDR3 spans 13 amino acids. Between the trimmed V and J ends, which lost 0 bases and 2 bases, there was a span of 5 bases. CDR3 protein: CASSLGQPYEQYF. CDR3 nucleotide sequence: TGTGCCAGCAGCTTAGGACAGCCCTACGAGCAGTACTTC.

The rearrangement joins TRBV6-2 or TRBV6-3 to TRBJ2-1; possible D gene TRBD2, 5 bases. Germline CDR1 MNHEY, CDR2 SVGEGT. The CDR3 runs 13 residues. The V gene lost 2 bases and the J gene lost 10 bases, with 12 bases spanning the gap. The CDR3 sequence: CASSYGRVREQFF. Here the CDR3 DNA reads TGTGCCAGCAGTTACGGGCGGGTTCGGGAGCAGTTCTTC.

The V call is TRBV4-3, the J call TRBJ1-1; D not resolved. The V gene's germline CDR1 is LGHNA and CDR2 YSLEER. The CDR3 is 14 amino acids. Between the trimmed V and J ends, which lost 4 bases and 1 base, there was a span of 10 bases. The CDR3 reads CASSPSLANTEAFF. The CDR3 DNA reads as TGCGCCAGCAGCCCAAGTTTGGCGAACACTGAAGCTTTCTTT.

This clone showed up just once. V usage is TRBV7-8 and J usage is TRBJ1-3; 7 positions match TRBD1. V shed 5 bases and J 0 bases; nucleotides not matched to a gene: 4. Germline assignment: CDR1 SGHVS and CDR2 FQNEAQ. The length of the CDR3 is 15 residues. The DNA for the CDR3 is TGTGCCAGCAGCGTACAGGGGCTCTCTGGAAACACCATATATTTT. The encoded protein is CASSVQGLSGNTIYF.

This clone was counted between two and nine times. The chain joins TRBV3-1 (or the pseudogene TRBV3-2) to TRBJ2-5; the D gene is possibly TRBD2 (6 bases). The V gene lost 3 bases and the J gene lost 5 bases, with 22 bases spanning the gap. From germline, CDR1 is LGHDT and CDR2 YNNKEL (reference sequence). The CDR3 has 17 amino acids. CDR3 DNA: TGTGCCAGCAGCCATAAGGTAGCGGTTCTATACGGGGAGACCCAGTACTTC. Protein product: CASSHKVAVLYGETQYF.

For the CDR3, the DNA is TGTGCCAGCAGCCAAGGCCCCGGGACAGGGGGCCATAGTGAGCAGTTCTTC. Translated, it gives CASSQGPGTGGHSEQFF. V and J are TRBV14 and TRBJ2-1, with 12 bases fitting TRBD1. Germline V gene sequence: CDR1 SGHDN, CDR2 FVKESK. The J segment lost 9 bases and the V segment lost 1 base, leaving 10 bases of the junction unmatched. The CDR3 totals 17 residues.

This chain connects TRBV11-3 to TRBJ2-7; tentative D call: TRBD1 (6 bases). The length of the CDR3 is 14 residues. Trimming took 3 bases from V and 0 from J, leaving 9 bases between them. Germline loops: CDR1 SGHNT, CDR2 YENEEA. CDR3 sequence reads: CASSFGRGSYEQYF. The CDR3 nucleotides read TGTGCCAGCAGCTTCGGCAGGGGCTCCTACGAGCAGTACTTC.

The chain has TRBV3-1 (or the pseudogene TRBV3-2) and TRBJ2-7, with 9 bases that match TRBD2. V trimming: 6 bases; J trimming: 2 bases; junction bases outside the gene matches: 14. Germline CDR1 is LGHDT and CDR2 is YNNKEL (reference sequence). This CDR3 is built from 17 residues. This CDR3 reads CASSPPGPGLAPYEQYF. CDR3 nucleotides: TGTGCCAGCAGTCCCCCGGGTCCGGGACTAGCCCCCTACGAGCAGTACTTC.

The CDR3 is CASSQGRRRGDEKLFF. The CDR3 coding sequence is TGCGCCAGCAGCCAAGGGAGACGCAGGGGCGATGAAAAACTGTTTTTT. The gene calls are TRBV4-3 and TRBJ1-4, with TRBD1 as a possible D gene (6 bases). The CDR3 has 16 amino acids. Germline V lookup: CDR1 LGHNA, CDR2 YSLEER. Deletions cut 1 base from V and 6 bases from J, with 15 bases between.

This chain joins TRBV18 and TRBJ2-2; 7 positions agree with TRBD2. CDR3 length: 14 residues. Germline-derived CDR1 and CDR2 are KGHSH and LQKENI. Trimming cost V 1 base and J 7 bases; bases outside gene matches: 3. The CDR3 DNA follows: TGTGCCAGCTCACCACGGACTAGGGACGGGGAGCTGTTTTTT. Translated, it gives CASSPRTRDGELFF.

The J gene is TRBJ2-1, the V gene TRBV29-1, with 8 bases identical to TRBD2. The CDR3 length is 16 residues. The J segment lost 6 bases and the V segment lost 4 bases, leaving 14 bases of the junction unmatched. Germline V lookup: CDR1 SQVTM, CDR2 ANQGSEA. As DNA, the CDR3 is TGCAGCGTTGTGCGCGCGGTGCTAGCGGGTTCCAATGAGCAGTTCTTC. The encoded protein is CSVVRAVLAGSNEQFF.

This clone was observed a few times. V gene TRBV24-1 combines with J gene TRBJ2-7; no definite D call. Trimming stripped 1 base from V and 5 bases from J, with 8 bases between. There are 13 residues in the CDR3. Germline CDR1 and CDR2: KGHDR and SFDVKD. This CDR3 is CATSDFQVHEQYF. In nucleotides, the CDR3 is TGTGCCACCAGTGATTTTCAGGTCCACGAGCAGTACTTC.

This rearrangement joins TRBV7-7 to TRBJ1-1; TRBD1 agrees at 9 bases. The CDR3 is 15 amino acids. Trimming took 3 bases from V and 6 from J; bases not matched to a gene: 8. CDR1 and CDR2 from the germline V gene are SSHAT and FNYEAQ (reference sequence). The CDR3 spells CASSFVTGGTAEAFF. In DNA form, the CDR3 reads TGTGCCAGCAGCTTTGTGACAGGGGGGACTGCTGAAGCTTTCTTT.

This clone has a single count. V gene TRBV18 combines with J gene TRBJ2-1; 7 bases map to TRBD1. Trimming took 2 bases from V and 4 from J; bases not matched to a gene: 5. The CDR3 is 15 residues long. Per germline, CDR1 KGHSH and CDR2 LQKENI. CDR3 sequence reads: CASSPGTADYNEQFF. The CDR3, as DNA: TGTGCCAGCTCACCAGGGACAGCGGATTACAATGAGCAGTTCTTC.

This clone was recorded only once. In DNA, the CDR3 is TGTGCCAGCAGTCTTTCGAGGCTAGGTGGCTACGAGCAGTACTTC. Its protein product is CASSLSRLGGYEQYF. The chain links TRBV27 to TRBJ2-7; D is undetermined. The V gene's germline CDR1 is MNHEY and CDR2 SMNVEV (reference sequence). V lost 5 bases to trimming and J lost 3 bases, with 17 bases between them. This CDR3 region has 15 residues.

V gene TRBV28 combines with J gene TRBJ1-6; 8 bases agree with TRBD1. The CDR3 covers 15 residues. The ends lost 3 bases at V and 13 bases at J; junction bases unmatched: 11. CDR1 is MDHEN, CDR2 SYDVKM, per germline. CDR3 DNA: TGTGCCAGCAGTTTCGTCAGGACAGGGTTTTCCCCCCTCCACTTT. This translates into CASSFVRTGFSPLHF.

This clone showed up just once. The CDR3 sequence: CASSTGGTISYEQYF. In nucleotides, the CDR3 is TGTGCCAGCAGTACCGGGGGGACCATATCCTACGAGCAGTACTTC. The gene calls are TRBV27 and TRBJ2-7, with TRBD2 matching 7 bases. V was clipped by 5 bases and J by 1 base; unmatched bases: 8. CDR1 and CDR2 (germline): MNHEY, SMNVEV (reference sequence). This CDR3 comprises 15 residues.

This clone was detected once. The chain couples TRBV9 to TRBJ1-1; no reliable D call. V was shortened by 4 bases and J by 3 bases, with 19 bases between the two germline ends. Looked up from germline, CDR1 is SGDLS and CDR2 is YYNGEE. The CDR3 is 16 amino acids. The CDR3: CASSPSGRVWDTEAFF. The CDR3 nucleotides read TGTGCCAGCAGCCCAAGTGGGAGGGTTTGGGACACTGAAGCTTTCTTT.